Listed below are T cell receptor beta chains from one sample, sequenced in a study of blood T cell repertoires in COVID-19. Produced via immunoSEQ multiplex PCR; TCRdb's table is partial and in-frame only. In the table there are a few hundred thousand clones, around 90% of which are singletons. The specimen sequenced was peripheral blood. Receptor source: a woman aged 40 to 50 who had recovered from COVID-19. The conserved cysteine and the conserved F or W are not part of the CDR3 here. Each record gives: J gene, V gene, CDR3 protein.

TRBJ1-1,TRBV7-9,ASSTGQDYTEAF
TRBJ2-6,TRBV5-1,ASSSYTGANVLT
TRBJ2-2,TRBV28,ASSRTEIGELF
TRBJ2-1,TRBV11-2,ASSSGGTLYNEQF
TRBJ1-6,TRBV6-5,ASSDYSNSPLH
TRBJ2-1,TRBV5-1,ASSSDSRGYNEQF
TRBJ1-2,TRBV27,ASGTGLGDGYT
TRBJ2-7,TRBV12-3/TRBV12-4,ASSLRKIYEQY
TRBJ2-7,TRBV7-6,ASSLYTSGSPYEQY
TRBJ1-1,TRBV2,ASSSQGADTEAF
TRBJ2-1,TRBV19,ASTTGGEQF
TRBJ2-1,TRBV18,ASFASGDPYNEQF
TRBJ2-3,TRBV10-3,AISRGLAGLTDTQY
TRBJ2-1,TRBV2,ASNRASGANWQF
TRBJ2-2,TRBV28,ASSSHAGVDTGELF
TRBJ2-1,TRBV7-2,ASSSEVASRGEQF
TRBJ1-6,TRBV5-4,ASSFGGTGSSPLH
TRBJ2-3,TRBV27,ASSPGTRGDTQY